The clone carrying this T cell receptor beta chain has a handful of counts. Its antigen is currently unknown. These data come from a study of CD8 T cells in ankylosing spondylitis. Study-wide results and caveats: Reactive arthritis synovial fluid and blood previously showed some of these motif variants. The authors found the disease-linked clones to be CD8+ and relatively rare in peripheral blood.

The V segment lost 6 bases and the J segment 9 bases; nucleotides outside the gene matches: 8. Germline CDR1 reads MNHEY; CDR2 reads SVGEGT. CDR3 length: 13 amino acids. Researchers built TCR beta libraries using quantitative 5'-RACE with molecular barcodes. TCRdb re-derived calls from the 5' RACE reads in MiXCR, one entry per CDR3 protein. The repertoire includes about 150,000 distinct CDR3 sequences, 6% to 8% of them detected once, and around 12% sits in the top ten. The sequencing input was blood, either unsorted or a sorted T cell fraction (not recorded which). This clonotype was sampled from a female donor with ankylosing spondylitis or in good health (not recorded which). The chain is built from TRBV6-2 or TRBV6-3 and TRBJ1-5; 7 positions agree with TRBD1. The CDR3 nucleotides read TGTGCCAGCAGCGGACAGGCCCAGGGGCCCCAGCATTTT. Protein product: CASSGQAQGPQHF.